Each of the 23 T cell receptor beta chains below was sequenced from the same sample in a study of response to subunit inactivated influenza vaccine. TCRdb re-called the RT-PCR reads through MiXCR, storing one row per CDR3 protein. The data contain about 700,000 distinct CDR3 sequences, about 15% of them singletons. Here the sequenced sample was PBMCs from blood, taken approximately 15 days before vaccination. The receptor set was obtained from a man aged 50-60 years who received an inactivated influenza vaccine.

The chain couples TRBV12-3 or TRBV12-4 to TRBJ2-2, with D maybe TRBD2 (7 bases). V was pared by 6 bases and J by 4 bases, with 18 bases between. The CDR3 covers 16 residues. The CDR3 sequence: CASSPVVGGGTGELFF. As DNA, the CDR3 is TGTGCCAGCAGCCCAGTGGTGGGAGGGGGCACCGGGGAGCTGTTTTTT.

The chain has TRBV7-3 and TRBJ2-2; D is possibly TRBD1 (6 bases). The CDR3 runs to 14 residues. Germline loops: CDR1 SGHTA, CDR2 FQGTGA. Between the trimmed V and J ends, which lost 4 bases and 6 bases, there was a span of 12 bases. The CDR3 nucleotides are TGTGCCAGCAGCTACCAACAGGGATCCGGGGAGCTGTTTTTT. Protein sequence: CASSYQQGSGELFF.

The chain links TRBV5-1 to TRBJ1-1; D may be TRBD1 (6 bases). The germline V and J ends were trimmed by 2 bases and 2 bases, with 13 bases remaining between them. CDR1 is SGHRS, CDR2 YFSETQ, per germline. The CDR3 is 15 residues long. The CDR3, as DNA: TGCGCCAGCAGCTTCCAGACAGGCAGAAACACTGAAGCTTTCTTT. This sequence encodes CASSFQTGRNTEAFF.

This chain links TRBV20-1 with TRBJ2-7; 7 bases line up with TRBD1. Germline values: CDR1 DFQATT, CDR2 SNEGSKA (reference sequence). The CDR3 totals 16 residues. V shed 1 base and J 4 bases; nucleotides not matched to a gene: 13. CDR3 residues: CSARGPLGTVVYEQYF. The CDR3, as DNA: TGCAGTGCTAGAGGCCCTCTGGGGACAGTCGTTTACGAGCAGTACTTC.

The table lists this clonotype with many counts. Here the CDR3 reads CASSLGRENQPQHF. Here the CDR3 DNA reads TGTGCCAGCAGTTTGGGCAGGGAAAATCAGCCCCAGCATTTT. V and J are TRBV12-3 or TRBV12-4 and TRBJ1-5; TRBD1 might be the D (5 bases). The CDR3 is 14 amino acids. The V and J ends lost 3 bases and 4 bases respectively, with 10 bases between them.

This clonotype was seen only a few times. The gene calls are TRBV3-1 and TRBJ2-7; TRBD2 matches 8 bases. Germline V lookup: CDR1 LGHDT, CDR2 YNNKEL (reference sequence). Germline trimming cut 3 bases from V and 6 bases from J; bases unmatched to any gene: 1. This CDR3 comprises 12 residues. CDR3 sequence reads: CASSQLAGEQYF. Written as DNA, the CDR3 is TGTGCCAGCAGCCAGCTAGCGGGCGAGCAGTACTTC.

This clonotype was seen repeatedly, ten times or more. This sequence joins TRBV6-2 or TRBV6-3 and TRBJ2-1, with D unclear. V was trimmed by 6 bases and J by 8 bases, leaving 8 bases between them. Germline loops: CDR1 MNHEY, CDR2 SVGEGT. The CDR3 totals 11 residues. The DNA for the CDR3 is TGTGCCAGCAGCAAACCCGATGAGCAGTTCTTC. Translated: CASSKPDEQFF.

This clonotype was picked up a small number of times. The chain employs TRBV10-3 and TRBJ2-3, with TRBD1 matching over 7 bases. From germline, CDR1 is ENHRY and CDR2 SYGVKD. CDR3 length: 16 residues. With V trimmed by 5 bases and J by 0 bases, 8 bases remained unmatched. CDR3 DNA sequence: TGTGCCATCAGTATGACAGGGTTGAGAAGCACAGATACGCAGTATTTT. Amino acids: CAISMTGLRSTDTQYF.

This clonotype was seen at least ten times. The chain recombines TRBV3-1 with TRBJ2-3; TRBD2 is a possible D gene (6 bases). The CDR3 sequence is 14 residues long. Trimming removed 1 base from V and 6 bases from J, with 11 bases in between. Germline CDR1 reads LGHDT; CDR2 reads YNNKEL (reference sequence). CDR3 sequence reads: CASSQVFGSDTQYF. CDR3 sequence (DNA): TGTGCCAGCAGCCAAGTTTTCGGGAGTGATACGCAGTATTTT.

The chain uses TRBV10-3 and TRBJ1-2; D possibly corresponds to TRBD1 (6 bases). This CDR3 region has 18 residues. V lost 1 base, J lost 6 bases, and 24 bases lay in between. The germline CDR1 and CDR2 sequences are ENHRY and SYGVKD. The CDR3 DNA follows: TGTGCCATCAGTGAGTTATGGGGGCGACCCTCTATTAGAAATGGCTACACCTTC. Amino acid sequence: CAISELWGRPSIRNGYTF.

V gene TRBV5-1 combines with J gene TRBJ2-3; D possibly uses TRBD1 or TRBD2 (6 bases each). V was pared by 0 bases and J by 3 bases, with 14 bases between. CDR1 is SGHRS, CDR2 YFSETQ, per germline. The CDR3 has 16 residues. CDR3 sequence (DNA): TGCGCCAGCAGCTTGGTTCCGGGGGCGAGGACAGATACGCAGTATTTT. Translating it yields CASSLVPGARTDTQYF.

The chain uses TRBV3-1 and TRBJ1-2; tentative D call: TRBD1 (6 bases). This CDR3 has 16 residues. Germline V lookup: CDR1 LGHDT, CDR2 YNNKEL (reference sequence). V lost 0 bases and J 4 bases, leaving 15 bases between the germline ends. In DNA, the CDR3 is TGTGCCAGCAGCCAAGATTCAAGGGGGACCCGCTATGGCTACACCTTC. Translating gives CASSQDSRGTRYGYTF.

This clonotype appeared a few times. This chain links TRBV7-6 with TRBJ2-3; possibly TRBD1 or TRBD2 for D (6 bases each). CDR1 SGHVS and CDR2 FNYEAQ come from the germline V gene. V was clipped by 5 bases and J by 0 bases, with 18 bases between them. This CDR3 spans 17 amino acids. CDR3 sequence: CASSPRGRGGSTDTQYF. Written as DNA, the CDR3 is TGTGCCAGCAGCCCTAGGGGCCGAGGGGGGAGCACAGATACGCAGTATTTT.

In this sample, this clonotype turned up many times. The chain has TRBV7-2 and TRBJ2-7; D could derive from TRBD1 or TRBD2 (5 bases each). Germline CDR1 SGHTA, CDR2 FQGNSA. This CDR3 has 12 residues. The CDR3 protein is CASRRGRYEQYF. The CDR3 coding sequence is TGTGCGAGTCGCCGGGGACGGTACGAGCAGTACTTC.

The rearrangement links TRBV6-2 or TRBV6-3 to TRBJ2-6, with D possibly being TRBD1 (5 bases). The CDR3 is 17 amino acids. Germline loops: CDR1 MNHEY, CDR2 SVGEGT. V dropped 2 bases and J dropped 2 bases, with 13 bases sitting between them. CDR3 nucleotides: TGTGCCAGCAGTTACGAAAGGGGCAGGACTGGGGCCAACGTCCTGACTTTC. It translates to CASSYERGRTGANVLTF.

This clonotype has a count of ten or more. The V gene is TRBV7-9, the J gene TRBJ2-1; 11 nucleotides agree with TRBD2. CDR1 and CDR2 (germline): SEHNR, FQNEAQ (reference sequence). The CDR3 totals 14 residues. J lost 5 bases, V lost 6 bases, and 3 bases had no gene match. The CDR3 region has the DNA TGTGCCAGCAGTAGCGGGGGGGCCGACAATGAGCAGTTCTTC. This sequence encodes CASSSGGADNEQFF.

This clonotype was observed a handful of times. DNA of the CDR3: TGTGCCAGCAGCGTTCAAACGAACAATGAGCAGTTCTTC. Its protein is CASSVQTNNEQFF. The chain joins TRBV9 to TRBJ2-1; D uncertain. The CDR3 extends over 13 amino acids. In germline, CDR1 is SGDLS, CDR2 YYNGEE. V gave up 2 bases and J gave up 5 bases, with 8 bases separating them.

The chain joins TRBV28 to TRBJ1-5; D is undetermined. The CDR3 consists of 14 residues. The V gene's germline CDR1 is MDHEN and CDR2 SYDVKM. V lost 10 bases to trimming and J lost 0 bases, with 13 bases between them. The DNA for the CDR3 is TGTGCCATCGGGCAGGACTATAGCAATCAGCCCCAGCATTTT. Its protein product is CAIGQDYSNQPQHF.

This clonotype has a handful of counts. The rearrangement links TRBV6-2 or TRBV6-3 to TRBJ2-2, with 10 bases identical to TRBD1. This CDR3 region has 15 residues. The trim removed 6 bases at V and 4 bases at J, leaving 5 bases unmatched. The germline gives CDR1 MNHEY, CDR2 SVGEGT. The CDR3 loop reads CASRSGTGVTGELFF. DNA for the CDR3: TGTGCCAGCAGATCCGGGACAGGGGTCACCGGGGAGCTGTTTTTT.

The V and J genes are TRBV19 and TRBJ2-1; 7 positions agree with TRBD1. Looked up from germline, CDR1 is LNHDA and CDR2 is SQIVND (reference sequence). This CDR3 contains 15 residues. Germline trimming cut 2 bases from V and 8 bases from J; bases unmatched to any gene: 9. CDR3 sequence (DNA): TGTGCCAGTAGTATAAGGGGGCAGGATCTCGATGAGCAGTTCTTC. This encodes CASSIRGQDLDEQFF.

Note on this clonotype: A read error may explain this, as a much larger clone is one base away. The DNA of the CDR3 is TGCAGCGTCGTTTTTAGGTACTCCTACGAGCAGTTCTTC. Its protein product is CSVVFRYSYEQFF. The V and J genes are TRBV29-1 and TRBJ2-7; D is ambiguous. The J call may be mistaken, given a closer DNA end match to TRBJ2-1. Looked up from germline, CDR1 is SQVTM and CDR2 is ANQGSEA. The CDR3 is made up of 13 amino acids.

This clonotype was seen a few times. The chain uses TRBV6-1 and TRBJ1-4; D is unclear. The CDR3 contains 15 residues. Germline CDR1 reads MNHNS; CDR2 reads SASEGT. V lost 1 base to trimming and J lost 8 bases, with 14 bases between them. CDR3 nucleotides: TGTGCCAGCAGTGAAGAAGCGGGGAGAAACGAAAAACTGTTTTTT. Protein: CASSEEAGRNEKLFF.

V gene TRBV4-2 combines with J gene TRBJ2-7, with TRBD1 identical over 7 bases. The V segment lost 6 bases and the J segment 5 bases; nucleotides outside the gene matches: 16. This CDR3 has 16 amino acids. Germline-derived CDR1 and CDR2 are LGHNA and YNFKEQ. CDR3 sequence (DNA): TGTGCCAGCAGTCCTACCACAGGGGCCAGAAGTGACGAGCAGTACTTC. Translating gives CASSPTTGARSDEQYF.